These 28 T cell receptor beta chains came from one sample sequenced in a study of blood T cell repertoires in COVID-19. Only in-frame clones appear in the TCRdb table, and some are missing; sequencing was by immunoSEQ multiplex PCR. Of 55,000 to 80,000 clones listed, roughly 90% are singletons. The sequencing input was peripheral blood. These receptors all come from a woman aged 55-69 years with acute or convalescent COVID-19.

CDR3 sequence (DNA): TGTGCCAGCTCACCAAAGACAGGGGCACAGAACACTGAAGCTTTCTTT. Protein sequence: CASSPKTGAQNTEAFF. The rearrangement links TRBV18 to TRBJ1-1, with 8 bases identical to TRBD1. This CDR3 spans 16 amino acids. The germline CDR1 and CDR2 sequences are KGHSH and LQKENI. Trimming took 2 bases from V and 1 from J; bases not matched to a gene: 6.

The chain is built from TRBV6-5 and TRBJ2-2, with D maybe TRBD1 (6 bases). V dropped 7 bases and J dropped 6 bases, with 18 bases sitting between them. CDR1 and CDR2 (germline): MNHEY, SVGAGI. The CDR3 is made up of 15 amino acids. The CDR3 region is CASTPSGALSGELFF. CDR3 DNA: TGTGCCAGCACCCCGTCAGGGGCATTATCCGGGGAGCTGTTTTTT.

Here the CDR3 DNA reads TGCAGTGCTAGTATCCCAGGTTTCGCCGGCGGGCTGTTTTTT. Protein product: CSASIPGFAGGLFF. This chain connects TRBV20-1 to TRBJ1-4; D not resolved. Deletions cut 3 bases from V and 14 bases from J, with 22 bases between. CDR3 length: 14 amino acids. The germline V gene has CDR1 DFQATT and CDR2 SNEGSKA (reference sequence).

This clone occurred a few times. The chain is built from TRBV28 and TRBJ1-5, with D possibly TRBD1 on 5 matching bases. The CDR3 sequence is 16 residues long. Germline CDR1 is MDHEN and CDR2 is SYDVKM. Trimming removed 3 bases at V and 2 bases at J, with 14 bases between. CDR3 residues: CASSFIRADGNQPQHF. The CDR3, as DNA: TGTGCCAGCAGTTTCATCAGGGCTGATGGCAATCAGCCCCAGCATTTT.

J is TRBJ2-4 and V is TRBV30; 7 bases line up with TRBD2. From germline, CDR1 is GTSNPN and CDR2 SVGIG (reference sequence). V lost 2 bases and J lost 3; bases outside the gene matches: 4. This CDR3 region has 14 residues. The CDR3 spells CAWSSGEGKNIQYF. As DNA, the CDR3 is TGTGCCTGGAGTTCGGGGGAGGGCAAAAACATTCAGTACTTC.

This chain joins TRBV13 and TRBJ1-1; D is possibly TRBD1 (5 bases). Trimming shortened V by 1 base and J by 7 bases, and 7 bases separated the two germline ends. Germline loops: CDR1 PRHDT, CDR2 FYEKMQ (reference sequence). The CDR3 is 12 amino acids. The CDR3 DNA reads TGTGCCAGCAGCTTAGTTAGGGGTGAAGCTTTCTTT. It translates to CASSLVRGEAFF.

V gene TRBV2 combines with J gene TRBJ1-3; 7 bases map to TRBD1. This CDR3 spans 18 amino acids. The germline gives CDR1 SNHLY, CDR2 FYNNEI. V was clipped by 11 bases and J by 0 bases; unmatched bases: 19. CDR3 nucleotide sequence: TGTGCCCGATCAGCAATAGGGACAGAAGACCTCTCTGGAAACACCATATATTTT. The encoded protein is CARSAIGTEDLSGNTIYF.

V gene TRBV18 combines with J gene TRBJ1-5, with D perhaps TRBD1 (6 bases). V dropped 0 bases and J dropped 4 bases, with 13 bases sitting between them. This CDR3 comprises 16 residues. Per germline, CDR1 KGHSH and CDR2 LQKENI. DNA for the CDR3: TGTGCCAGCTCACCACCGCCGGACAGAGTAAATCAGCCCCAGCATTTT. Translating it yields CASSPPPDRVNQPQHF.

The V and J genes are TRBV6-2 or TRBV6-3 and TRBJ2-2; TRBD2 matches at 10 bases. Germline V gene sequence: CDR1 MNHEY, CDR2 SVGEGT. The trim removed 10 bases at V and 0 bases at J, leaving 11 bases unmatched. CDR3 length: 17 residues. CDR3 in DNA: TGTGCCACCAGCCCCGCAGCGGGAGGGTCGAACACCGGGGAGCTGTTTTTT. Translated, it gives CATSPAAGGSNTGELFF.

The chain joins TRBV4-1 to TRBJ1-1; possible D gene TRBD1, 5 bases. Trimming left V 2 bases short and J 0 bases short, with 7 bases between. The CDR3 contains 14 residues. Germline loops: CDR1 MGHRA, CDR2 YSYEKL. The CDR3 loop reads CASSQNRMNTEAFF. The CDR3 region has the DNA TGCGCCAGCAGCCAAAACAGGATGAACACTGAAGCTTTCTTT.

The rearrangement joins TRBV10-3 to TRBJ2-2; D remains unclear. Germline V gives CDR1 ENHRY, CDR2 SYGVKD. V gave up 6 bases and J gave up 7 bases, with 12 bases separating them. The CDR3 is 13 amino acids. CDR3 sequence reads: CAISRRVDGELFF. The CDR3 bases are TGTGCCATCAGCCGAAGAGTTGACGGGGAGCTGTTTTTT.

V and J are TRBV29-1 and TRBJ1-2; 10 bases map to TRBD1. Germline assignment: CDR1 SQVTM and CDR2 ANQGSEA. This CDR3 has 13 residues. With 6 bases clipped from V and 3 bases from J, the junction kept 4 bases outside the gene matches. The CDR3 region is CSVRQGADYGYTF. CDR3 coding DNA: TGCAGCGTCCGACAGGGGGCTGACTATGGCTACACCTTC.

The CDR3 nucleotides are TGTGCCAGTAGTACCGGGACAGGAGAGAATGAAAAACTGTTTTTT. Translated: CASSTGTGENEKLFF. The J gene is TRBJ1-4, the V gene TRBV19; 8 bases are shared with TRBD1. J was trimmed by 5 bases and V by 4 bases; bases with no gene match: 6. This CDR3 has 15 amino acids. Looked up from germline, CDR1 is LNHDA and CDR2 is SQIVND (reference sequence).

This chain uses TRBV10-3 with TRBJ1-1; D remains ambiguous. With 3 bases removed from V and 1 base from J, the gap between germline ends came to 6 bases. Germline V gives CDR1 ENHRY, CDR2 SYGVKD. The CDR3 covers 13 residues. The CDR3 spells CAISEVRNTEAFF. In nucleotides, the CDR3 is TGTGCCATCAGTGAAGTGAGGAACACTGAAGCTTTCTTT.

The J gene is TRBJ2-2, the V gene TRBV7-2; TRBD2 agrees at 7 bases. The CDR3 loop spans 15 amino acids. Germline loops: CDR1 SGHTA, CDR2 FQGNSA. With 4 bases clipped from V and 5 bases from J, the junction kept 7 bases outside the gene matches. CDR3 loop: CASSSGLFETGELFF. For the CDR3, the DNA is TGTGCCAGCAGCTCGGGACTATTCGAAACCGGGGAGCTGTTTTTT. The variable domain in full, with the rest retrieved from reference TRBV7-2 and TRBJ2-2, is GAGVSQSPSNKVTEKGKDVELRCDPISGHTALYWYRQSLGQGLEFLIYFQGNSAPDKSGLPSDRFSAERTGGSVSTLTIQRTQQEDSAVYLCASSSGLFETGELFFGEGSRLTVL.

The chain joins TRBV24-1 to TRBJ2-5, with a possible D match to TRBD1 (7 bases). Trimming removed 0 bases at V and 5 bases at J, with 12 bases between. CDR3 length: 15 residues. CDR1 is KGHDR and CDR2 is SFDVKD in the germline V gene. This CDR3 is CATSDLQGGFETQYF. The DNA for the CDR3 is TGTGCCACCAGTGATTTGCAGGGGGGTTTCGAGACCCAGTACTTC.

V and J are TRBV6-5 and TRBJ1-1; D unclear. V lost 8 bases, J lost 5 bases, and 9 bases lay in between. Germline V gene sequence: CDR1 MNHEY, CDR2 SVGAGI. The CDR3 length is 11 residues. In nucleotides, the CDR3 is TGTGCCAGCCGAGTCGGGACTGAAGCTTTCTTT. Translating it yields CASRVGTEAFF.

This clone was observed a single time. The CDR3 nucleotides read TGTGCCAGCAGTCTTGGACAGGCGAACACTGAAGCTTTCTTT. Protein product: CASSLGQANTEAFF. V usage is TRBV6-5 and J usage is TRBJ1-1, with TRBD1 matching over 7 bases. The CDR3 consists of 14 residues. The V segment lost 5 bases and the J segment 1 base; nucleotides outside the gene matches: 4. Germline V gene data show CDR1 as MNHEY and CDR2 as SVGAGI.

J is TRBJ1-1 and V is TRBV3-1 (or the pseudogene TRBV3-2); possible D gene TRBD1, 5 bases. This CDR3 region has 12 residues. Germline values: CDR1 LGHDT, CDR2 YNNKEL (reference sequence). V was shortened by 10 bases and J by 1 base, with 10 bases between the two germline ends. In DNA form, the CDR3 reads TGTGCCACCGGCAGGGAGAACACTGAAGCTTTCTTT. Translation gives CATGRENTEAFF.

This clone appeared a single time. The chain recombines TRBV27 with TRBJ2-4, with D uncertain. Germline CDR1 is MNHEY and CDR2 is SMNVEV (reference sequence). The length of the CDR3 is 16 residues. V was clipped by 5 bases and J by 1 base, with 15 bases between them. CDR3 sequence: CASSPVITSAKNIQYF. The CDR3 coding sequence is TGTGCCAGCAGTCCCGTTATCACGAGCGCCAAAAACATTCAGTACTTC.

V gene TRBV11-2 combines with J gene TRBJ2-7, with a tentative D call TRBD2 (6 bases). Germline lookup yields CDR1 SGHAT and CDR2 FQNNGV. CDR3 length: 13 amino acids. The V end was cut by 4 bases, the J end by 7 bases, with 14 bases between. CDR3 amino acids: CASSWGTPGEQYV. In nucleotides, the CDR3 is TGTGCCAGCAGCTGGGGGACTCCTGGAGAGCAGTACGTC.

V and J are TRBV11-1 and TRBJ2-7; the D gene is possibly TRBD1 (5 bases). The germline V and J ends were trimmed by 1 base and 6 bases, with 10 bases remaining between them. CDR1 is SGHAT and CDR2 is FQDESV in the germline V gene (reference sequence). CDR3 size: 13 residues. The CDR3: CASSLGPGREQYV. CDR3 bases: TGTGCCAGCAGCTTAGGACCAGGGCGCGAGCAGTACGTC.

The CDR3 DNA follows: TGCAGCGTTGAAGGGACCCTACAGGTTTTAGAGACCCAGTACTTC. Protein product: CSVEGTLQVLETQYF. The chain carries TRBV29-1 and TRBJ2-5; a possible D gene is TRBD1 (5 bases). The germline V gene encodes CDR1 SQVTM and CDR2 ANQGSEA. V dropped 1 base and J dropped 4 bases, with 16 bases sitting between them. The CDR3 length is 15 residues. The variable domain in full, with the rest retrieved from reference TRBV29-1 and TRBJ2-5, is SAVISQKPSRDICQRGTSLTIQCQVDSQVTMMFWYRQQPGQSLTLIATANQGSEATYESGFVIDKFPISRPNLTFSTLTVSNMSPEDSSIYLCSVEGTLQVLETQYFGPGTRLLVL.

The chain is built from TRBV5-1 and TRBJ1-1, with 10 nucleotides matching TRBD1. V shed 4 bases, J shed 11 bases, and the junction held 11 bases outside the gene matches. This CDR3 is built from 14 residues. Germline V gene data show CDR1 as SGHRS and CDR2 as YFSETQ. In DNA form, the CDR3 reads TGCGCCAGCAGCACTCCCGGGACAGGGGCACGGGCTTTCTTT. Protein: CASSTPGTGARAFF. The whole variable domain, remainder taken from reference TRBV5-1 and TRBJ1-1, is KAGVTQTPRYLIKTRGQQVTLSCSPISGHRSVSWYQQTPGQGLQFLFEYFSETQRNKGNFPGRFSGRQFSNSRSEMNVSTLELGDSALYLCASSTPGTGARAFFGQGTRLTVV.

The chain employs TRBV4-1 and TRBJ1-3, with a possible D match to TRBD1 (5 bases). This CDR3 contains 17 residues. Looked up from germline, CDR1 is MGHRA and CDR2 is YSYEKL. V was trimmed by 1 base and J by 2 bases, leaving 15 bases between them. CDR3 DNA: TGCGCCAGCAGCCAAGGAGTAGGGCAGGGCGCTGGAAACACCATATATTTT. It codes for CASSQGVGQGAGNTIYF.

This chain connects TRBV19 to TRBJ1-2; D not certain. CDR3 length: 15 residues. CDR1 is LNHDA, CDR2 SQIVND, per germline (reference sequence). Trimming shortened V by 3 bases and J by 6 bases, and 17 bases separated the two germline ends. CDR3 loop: CASSIGSLSGDGYTF. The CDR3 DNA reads TGTGCCAGTAGTATCGGCTCGCTTTCCGGGGATGGCTACACCTTC.

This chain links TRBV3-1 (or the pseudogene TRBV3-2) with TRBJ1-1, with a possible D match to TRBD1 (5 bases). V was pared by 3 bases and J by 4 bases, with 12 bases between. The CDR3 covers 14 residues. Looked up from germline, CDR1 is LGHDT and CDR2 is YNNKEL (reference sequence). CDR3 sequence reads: CASSHGQGSTEAFF. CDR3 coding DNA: TGTGCCAGCAGCCATGGGCAGGGAAGCACTGAAGCTTTCTTT.

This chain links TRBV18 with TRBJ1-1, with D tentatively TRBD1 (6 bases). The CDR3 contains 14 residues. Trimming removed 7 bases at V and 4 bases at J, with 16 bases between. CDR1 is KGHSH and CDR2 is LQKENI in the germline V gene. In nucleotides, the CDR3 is TGTGCCAGCTACGAACAGGGATCGGGCACTGAAGCTTTCTTT. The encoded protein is CASYEQGSGTEAFF. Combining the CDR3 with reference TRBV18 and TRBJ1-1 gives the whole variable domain NAGVMQNPRHLVRRRGQEARLRCSPMKGHSHVYWYRQLPEEGLKFMVYLQKENIIDESGMPKERFSAEFPKEGPSILRIQQVVRGDSAAYFCASYEQGSGTEAFFGQGTRLTVV.